These T cell receptor beta chains were read from a single sample in a study of shared clonotypes between healthy human individuals. TCRdb's table, derived via immunoSEQ multiplex PCR, lists solely in-frame clones and lacks some. Of about 1.1 million clones listed, about four fifths are singletons. Sequenced material: memory CD4+ T cells from PBMCs. The origin of the receptors is a man aged 18 to 35 in good health. Some clones in this sample may be carry-over from other donors' samples. The CDR3 runs from the conserved cysteine through the conserved F or W. D genes are given only for firm matches. Size tells how often a clone was seen (once, few, many) or the class of an expanded clone, and some rows leave it out.

d_gene	abundance	len	v_gene	j_gene	CDR3nt	CDR3aa
NA	NA	12	TRBV6-1	TRBJ1-1	TGTGCCAGCATGGGGGCGCGTACTGAAGCTTTCTTT	CASMGARTEAFF
NA	few	16	TRBV7-2	TRBJ2-2	TGTGCCAGCAGCTTACGGACGGGCGTCGGCACCGGGGAGCTGTTTTTT	CASSLRTGVGTGELFF
NA	NA	15	TRBV5-1	TRBJ2-7	TGCGCCAGCAGCTTGGATTCCCCTACAGTGCAGGAGCAGTACTTC	CASSLDSPTVQEQYF
TRBD1	NA	13	TRBV29-1	TRBJ2-2	TGCAGCGGCCAGACAGGGCGGGCCGGGGAGCTGTTTTTT	CSGQTGRAGELFF
NA	NA	15	TRBV7-9	TRBJ1-1	TGTGCCAGCAGCTTGATGGGGGGGGCCCCCACTGAAGCTTTCTTT	CASSLMGGAPTEAFF
NA	NA	14	TRBV5-6	TRBJ1-1	TGTGCCAGCAGCCTCCCCGGTGGGAACACTGAAGCTTTCTTT	CASSLPGGNTEAFF
NA	NA	15	TRBV5-5	TRBJ1-1	TGTGCCAGCAGCACCGGAGCGGCCCCGAACACTGAAGCTTTCTTT	CASSTGAAPNTEAFF
TRBD2	NA	15	TRBV9	TRBJ2-1	TGTGCCAGCAGCGCCTCTAGCGGCTCCTACAATGAGCAGTTCTTC	CASSASSGSYNEQFF
NA	NA	14	TRBV7-3	TRBJ2-2	TGTGCCAGCAGCTTAACCAGCGGTGCCGGGGAGCTGTTTTTT	CASSLTSGAGELFF
NA	NA	15	TRBV11-2	TRBJ1-1	TGTGCCAGCAGCTTAGAGGTCCGGCGGAACACTGAAGCTTTCTTT	CASSLEVRRNTEAFF
NA	NA	14	TRBV9	TRBJ1-3	TGTGCCAGCAGCGTAGGTTCACCTGGAAACACCATATATTTT	CASSVGSPGNTIYF
TRBD1	NA	15	TRBV14	TRBJ1-2	TGTGCCAGCAGCCGGACAGGGGGCCTGTTGGGTGGCTACACCTTC	CASSRTGGLLGGYTF
NA	NA	16	TRBV2	TRBJ2-6	TGTGCCAGGGCAGGGACCTCGGGCTCTGGGGCCAACGTCCTGACTTTC	CARAGTSGSGANVLTF
TRBD2	NA	16	TRBV7-8	TRBJ2-1	TGTGCCAGCCTCTTCGGGAGGAGCCCACTAAACAATGAGCAGTTCTTC	CASLFGRSPLNNEQFF
NA	NA	12	TRBV11-3	TRBJ2-1	TGTGCCAGCCTAGTAACACCAGATGAGCAGTTCTTC	CASLVTPDEQFF
NA	NA	14	TRBV28	TRBJ1-5	TGTGCCAGCACCTCTGACGGAGTACTGAAGCCCCAGCATTTT	CASTSDGVLKPQHF
NA	NA	10	TRBV6-5	TRBJ1-2	TGTGCCAGCAAGGGCCATGGCTACACCTTC	CASKGHGYTF
TRBD2	once	16	TRBV5-1	TRBJ2-1	TGCGCCAGCAGCTTGGATACTAGCGGGATTGTAAATGAGCAGTTCTTC	CASSLDTSGIVNEQFF
TRBD2	once	16	TRBV5-5	TRBJ2-7	TGTGCCAGCAGCTTGGCTGGGACTAGCGGGGCCTACGAGCAGTACTTC	CASSLAGTSGAYEQYF
NA	NA	14	TRBV7-2	TRBJ1-1	TGTGCCAGCAGCTTGCAGGGGCTGAACACTGAAGCTTTCTTT	CASSLQGLNTEAFF
TRBD2	NA	16	TRBV25-1	TRBJ2-5	TGTGCCAGCAATCTCAACACTAGCGGGACCCAAGAGACCCAGTACTTC	CASNLNTSGTQETQYF
TRBD1	NA	15	TRBV28	TRBJ2-7	TGTGCCAGCAGCCCTGGGACAGGGGGGACCTACGAGCAGTACTTC	CASSPGTGGTYEQYF
TRBD2	NA	14	TRBV27	TRBJ2-5	TGTGCCAGGGAGGTTAGCGGGAGGGGGGAGACCCAGTACTTC	CAREVSGRGETQYF
NA	NA	14	TRBV5-1	TRBJ2-1	TGCGCCAGCAGCTTGGAGCTAGACTACAATGAGCAGTTCTTC	CASSLELDYNEQFF
TRBD1	many	15	TRBV18	TRBJ1-2	TGTGCCAGCTCACCGTCACGGGACAGTAACTATGGCTACACCTTC	CASSPSRDSNYGYTF
TRBD2	NA	17	TRBV5-4	TRBJ2-5	TGTGCCAGCAGCTTGGAAGGAGTGGGAGGGCCGAGGAAGACCCAGTACTTC	CASSLEGVGGPRKTQYF
NA	NA	13	TRBV25-1	TRBJ2-7	TGTGCCAGCAGTGAATACAGGGGTAACGAGCAGTACTTC	CASSEYRGNEQYF
NA	NA	14	TRBV28	TRBJ1-5	TGTGCCAGCAGTTTATCCAGGGTCGATCAGCCCCAGCATTTT	CASSLSRVDQPQHF
NA	NA	17	TRBV2	TRBJ2-4	TGTGCCAGCAGGCCATCCCAGGCGTGGCTAGCCGGAAACATTCAGTACTTC	CASRPSQAWLAGNIQYF